The 26 T cell receptor beta chains presented below share a single source sample, sequenced in a study of T-cell reconstitution after alpha-beta-depleted transplantation in children. Unique molecular identifiers were incorporated when the TCRbeta library was constructed. TCRdb re-derived calls from the PCR reads in MiXCR, one entry per CDR3 protein. There are about 91,000 distinct CDR3 sequences in the sample; roughly 8.8% occur only once, and 6.9% lies in the top ten. The input for sequencing was PBMCs from the stem cell graft donor, taken from the stem cell graft. Receptors were obtained from a human donor who donated a stem cell graft to a child with congenital amegakaryocytic thrombocytopenia.

This clonotype has at least ten counts. The chain combines TRBV6-1 with TRBJ1-6, with a possible D match to TRBD1 (5 bases). Trimming took off 5 bases at V and 8 bases at J, with 22 bases between the two ends. The CDR3 spans 17 residues. Germline V gives CDR1 MNHNS, CDR2 SASEGT. The CDR3 DNA follows: TGTGCCAGCAGTCCCTCCCGACAGTCCTTGTGGTATTCACCCCTCCACTTT. The encoded protein is CASSPSRQSLWYSPLHF.

In its sample, this clonotype was seen many times. The genes are TRBV6-2 or TRBV6-3 and TRBJ2-1; 13 bases line up with TRBD2. The CDR3 totals 15 residues. CDR1 and CDR2 (germline): MNHEY, SVGEGT. V shed 6 bases and J 6 bases; nucleotides not matched to a gene: 5. The CDR3 spells CASRRGLAGANEQFF. The CDR3, as DNA: TGTGCCAGCAGACGCGGACTAGCGGGGGCCAATGAGCAGTTCTTC.

At least ten counts were recorded for this clonotype. The J gene is TRBJ2-1, the V gene TRBV11-2, with 9 positions matching TRBD2. V was pared by 0 bases and J by 7 bases, with 4 bases of the junction left unmatched. The germline CDR1 and CDR2 sequences are SGHAT and FQNNGV. The CDR3 extends over 15 amino acids. In nucleotides, the CDR3 is TGTGCCAGCAGCTTAGAGGGACTAGCCGATAATGAGCAGTTCTTC. It specifies CASSLEGLADNEQFF. Full variable domain (outside the CDR3, taken from reference TRBV11-2 and TRBJ2-1): EAGVAQSPRYKIIEKRQSVAFWCNPISGHATLYWYQQILGQGPKLLIQFQNNGVVDDSQLPKDRFSAERLKGVDSTLKIQPAKLEDSAVYLCASSLEGLADNEQFFGPGTRLTVL.

This clonotype was found many times. The gene calls are TRBV3-1 and TRBJ2-7; TRBD2 might be the D (6 bases). This CDR3 region has 13 residues. V lost 3 bases and J 7 bases, leaving 13 bases between the germline ends. The germline V gene has CDR1 LGHDT and CDR2 YNNKEL (reference sequence). Here the CDR3 DNA reads TGTGCCAGCAGCCAGGGGACTTATGGTGAGCAGTACTTC. Its protein product is CASSQGTYGEQYF.

This chain links TRBV20-1 with TRBJ1-1, with D possibly matching TRBD1 (6 bases). Germline V lookup: CDR1 DFQATT, CDR2 SNEGSKA (reference sequence). CDR3 size: 13 residues. The germline V and J ends were trimmed by 1 base and 1 base, with 7 bases remaining between them. CDR3 coding DNA: TGCAGTGCTAGAGGACAGGAGAACACTGAAGCTTTCTTT. It codes for CSARGQENTEAFF.

J is TRBJ1-3 and V is TRBV5-1; perhaps TRBD1 as D (5 bases). Germline V gene data show CDR1 as SGHRS and CDR2 as YFSETQ. Trimming shortened V by 3 bases and J by 7 bases, and 14 bases separated the two germline ends. The CDR3 spans 14 residues. CDR3 sequence reads: CASSSTATSNTIYF. The DNA for the CDR3 is TGCGCCAGCAGCTCGACAGCCACCTCGAACACCATATATTTT.

This clonotype qualifies as medium-sized. This sequence joins TRBV6-5 and TRBJ2-2, with no clear D. There are 13 residues in the CDR3. The V and J ends lost 5 bases and 4 bases respectively, with 8 bases between them. The germline V gene encodes CDR1 MNHEY and CDR2 SVGAGI. As DNA, the CDR3 is TGTGCCAGCAGTCCCGCCAGCACCGGGGAGCTGTTTTTT. Translated: CASSPASTGELFF.

This clonotype was recorded many times. V and J are TRBV20-1 and TRBJ2-5, with TRBD1 identical over 7 bases. The junction had 7 bases not matched to a gene; V was cut back by 4 bases and J by 5 bases. CDR1 is DFQATT, CDR2 SNEGSKA, per germline (reference sequence). This CDR3 contains 13 residues. CDR3 sequence reads: CSATREGAETQYF. CDR3 coding DNA: TGCAGTGCTACCCGTGAGGGGGCGGAGACCCAGTACTTC.

The sample holds many counts of this clonotype. The gene calls are TRBV20-1 and TRBJ2-1; perhaps D is TRBD1 or TRBD2 (5 bases each). This CDR3 has 12 residues. The germline V and J ends were trimmed by 4 bases and 8 bases, with 12 bases remaining between them. Germline V CDR1 and CDR2: DFQATT, SNEGSKA (reference sequence). The chain's CDR3 is CSAMGEMDEQFF. The CDR3 DNA follows: TGCAGTGCTATGGGGGAAATGGATGAGCAGTTCTTC.

The table lists this clonotype with many counts. This sequence joins TRBV4-3 and TRBJ2-1; perhaps TRBD1 as D (7 bases). The CDR3 is made up of 16 amino acids. Germline V gives CDR1 LGHNA, CDR2 YSLEER. V was pared by 0 bases and J by 6 bases, with 15 bases between. In nucleotides, the CDR3 is TGCGCCAGCAGCCAAGATGGGGCAGGGGGGATCAATGAGCAGTTCTTC. Amino acids: CASSQDGAGGINEQFF.

This clonotype was seen at least ten times. The CDR3 is CASSSQGYEQYF. The CDR3 nucleotides read TGTGCCAGCAGCTCACAGGGCTACGAGCAGTACTTC. This chain links TRBV7-9 with TRBJ2-7; perhaps TRBD1 as D (6 bases). Trimming left V 4 bases short and J 3 bases short, with 7 bases between. Germline V gives CDR1 SEHNR, CDR2 FQNEAQ (reference sequence). The CDR3 totals 12 residues.

This clonotype was observed at least ten times. This chain uses TRBV6-5 with TRBJ1-2, with D perhaps TRBD1 (5 bases). Germline values: CDR1 MNHEY, CDR2 SVGAGI. This CDR3 is 14 amino acids long. Trimming took off 0 bases at V and 10 bases at J, with 15 bases between the two ends. The DNA for the CDR3 is TGTGCCAGCAGTTACTCGACGGGGGGGAGTTCCTACACCTTC. It yields the protein CASSYSTGGSSYTF.

This clonotype was recorded many times. V gene TRBV7-6 combines with J gene TRBJ2-7; no firm D call. The CDR3 runs to 12 residues. Germline loops: CDR1 SGHVS, CDR2 FNYEAQ. Trimming shortened V by 6 bases and J by 3 bases, and 9 bases separated the two germline ends. In nucleotides, the CDR3 is TGTGCCAGCAGTCCAGACTTCTACGAGCAGTACTTC. Its translation is CASSPDFYEQYF.

In this sample, this clonotype turned up many times. The V gene is TRBV5-1, the J gene TRBJ1-1, with TRBD1 identical over 7 bases. Looked up from germline, CDR1 is SGHRS and CDR2 is YFSETQ. The junction had 7 bases not matched to a gene; V was cut back by 3 bases and J by 5 bases. This CDR3 contains 14 residues. CDR3 sequence: CASSWDRRGTEAFF. CDR3 nucleotide sequence: TGCGCCAGCAGCTGGGACAGACGAGGGACTGAAGCTTTCTTT.

This clonotype was recorded many times. J is TRBJ2-5 and V is TRBV5-1; D unresolved. This CDR3 region has 14 residues. Trimming took 2 bases from V and 1 from J, leaving 9 bases between them. Germline CDR1 SGHRS, CDR2 YFSETQ. The CDR3 DNA reads TGCGCCAGCAGCTTCGGACGGACCCAAGAGACCCAGTACTTC. Translation: CASSFGRTQETQYF.

This clonotype was counted ten times or more. This chain links TRBV28 with TRBJ2-5; 9 bases align to TRBD1. The CDR3 spans 11 residues. Per the germline V gene, CDR1 is MDHEN and CDR2 is SYDVKM. The V segment lost 6 bases and the J segment 14 bases; nucleotides outside the gene matches: 7. The CDR3 DNA is TGTGCCAGCAGCGGGCGGGACAGGGCTTACTTC. Translating gives CASSGRDRAYF.

In this sample, this clonotype turned up many times. This chain connects TRBV12-3 or TRBV12-4 to TRBJ2-1; 7 bases fit TRBD2. The V gene end was trimmed by 5 bases and the J gene end by 0 bases; junction bases not matched to a gene: 7. The CDR3 totals 16 residues. In nucleotides, the CDR3 is TGTGCCAGCAGTATGCTAGCGGCGAGCTCCTACAATGAGCAGTTCTTC. It codes for CASSMLAASSYNEQFF.

This clonotype was recorded many times. The rearrangement uses TRBV5-1 and TRBJ2-1; a possible D gene is TRBD2 (5 bases). There are 14 residues in the CDR3. V was clipped by 1 base and J by 1 base, with 6 bases between them. Germline CDR1 is SGHRS and CDR2 is YFSETQ. CDR3 sequence reads: CASSLTGSYNEQFF. Written as DNA, the CDR3 is TGCGCCAGCAGCTTGACGGGATCCTACAATGAGCAGTTCTTC.

In its sample, this clonotype was seen many times. V gene TRBV7-2 combines with J gene TRBJ2-3; 8 bases align to TRBD2. Germline V CDR1 and CDR2: SGHTA, FQGNSA. This CDR3 has 15 residues. The V and J ends lost 5 bases and 5 bases, in that order; junction bases with no gene match: 9. The CDR3 DNA follows: TGTGCCAGCAGCCAAACGGGGGGGGCTCGAGATACGCAGTATTTT. Amino acids: CASSQTGGARDTQYF.

This clonotype was recorded many times. The chain carries TRBV7-9 and TRBJ2-2, with 7 bases aligning to TRBD2. The CDR3 contains 16 residues. J gave up 0 bases and V 3 bases, and 4 bases lay outside the gene matches. In germline, CDR1 is SEHNR, CDR2 FQNEAQ (reference sequence). The CDR3: CASSFGGSPNTGELFF. CDR3 nucleotide sequence: TGTGCCAGCAGCTTTGGCGGGAGTCCGAACACCGGGGAGCTGTTTTTT.

At least ten counts were recorded for this clonotype. This chain connects TRBV10-3 to TRBJ1-2; D is perhaps TRBD1 (6 bases). Trimming cost V 3 bases and J 6 bases, with 17 bases left between them. The germline V gene has CDR1 ENHRY and CDR2 SYGVKD. The CDR3 covers 15 residues. CDR3 amino acids: CAISDLNDRLDGYTF. In nucleotides, the CDR3 is TGTGCCATCAGTGATCTCAATGACAGGTTGGATGGCTACACCTTC.

At least ten counts were recorded for this clonotype. This chain joins TRBV27 and TRBJ2-3; D may be TRBD1 (6 bases). Per the germline V gene, CDR1 is MNHEY and CDR2 is SMNVEV (reference sequence). V shed 3 bases and J shed 1 base, with 11 bases lying between them. The CDR3 has 15 amino acids. The CDR3 nucleotides are TGTGCCAGCAGTTTGACAGCAGGGGGCACAGATACGCAGTATTTT. Its protein is CASSLTAGGTDTQYF.

This clonotype was observed at least ten times. The chain couples TRBV20-1 to TRBJ2-7; no firm D call. Trimming took 3 bases from V and 0 from J, leaving 12 bases between them. The CDR3 sequence is 14 residues long. CDR1 is DFQATT, CDR2 SNEGSKA, per germline (reference sequence). The CDR3 region has the DNA TGCAGTGCTAGTGTGCCGCTAAGCTCCTACGAGCAGTACTTC. Translation gives CSASVPLSSYEQYF.

This clonotype has at least ten counts. The rearrangement joins TRBV20-1 to TRBJ2-7, with D perhaps matching TRBD1 (5 bases). CDR3 size: 16 residues. Trimming cost V 0 bases and J 3 bases, with 18 bases left between them. In germline, CDR1 is DFQATT, CDR2 SNEGSKA (reference sequence). CDR3 residues: CSARDLTGPRIYEQYF. The CDR3 bases are TGCAGTGCTAGAGATCTTACAGGTCCCCGAATCTACGAGCAGTACTTC.

This clonotype was picked up many times. The chain employs TRBV4-1 and TRBJ2-7, with D uncertain. Looked up from germline, CDR1 is MGHRA and CDR2 is YSYEKL. V gave up 1 base and J gave up 2 bases, with 12 bases separating them. The CDR3 contains 15 residues. The CDR3 loop reads CASSQGFGFPYEQYF. The CDR3 coding sequence is TGCGCCAGCAGCCAAGGATTCGGATTCCCCTACGAGCAGTACTTC.

This clonotype turned up a few times. CDR3 sequence reads: CASNPPAGGPTDTQYF. The CDR3 DNA reads as TGTGCCAGCAATCCCCCAGCGGGAGGGCCAACAGATACGCAGTATTTT. The gene calls are TRBV5-6 and TRBJ2-3, with 10 bases aligning to TRBD2. The CDR3 is 16 amino acids. The junction had 10 bases not matched to a gene; V was cut back by 6 bases and J by 3 bases. Germline V gene sequence: CDR1 SGHDT, CDR2 YYEEEE.